Below are 12 T cell receptor beta chains sequenced from a single sample in a study of tumor-infiltrating lymphocytes in oesophageal squamous cell carcinoma. MiXCR, run by TCRdb on the PCR reads, gives a single entry per CDR3 protein. The data show about 16,000 distinct CDR3 sequences, about 46% seen once. The sample comprised esophageal tumor tissue. The receptors here all came from a male donor with esophageal squamous cell carcinoma.

Ten or more counts support this clonotype. The chain employs TRBV5-5 and TRBJ2-7, with TRBD1 matching 7 bases. V lost 3 bases and J lost 4; bases outside the gene matches: 7. The CDR3 loop spans 14 amino acids. CDR1 is SGHKS, CDR2 YYEKEE, per germline (reference sequence). The DNA of the CDR3 is TGTGCCAGCAGCTCGGTAGGGGGCTATTACGAGCAGTACTTC. Protein: CASSSVGGYYEQYF.

With respect to this clonotype: One end of the junction does not line up with germline, which may come from a read error. The rearrangement links TRBV7-6 to TRBJ2-5; D may be TRBD1 or TRBD2 (6 bases each). Germline-derived CDR1 and CDR2 are SGHVS and FNYEAQ. The CDR3 runs to 15 residues. The CDR3 coding sequence is TGTGCTAGCAGCTTAAGTGGGGGGACACAAGAGACCCAGTACTTC. It encodes CASSLSGGTQETQYF.

This clonotype appeared many times. The chain has TRBV6-1 and TRBJ1-1, with D hard to call. The CDR3 spans 13 residues. The ends were cut back, 4 bases at V and 3 bases at J, with 9 bases in the middle. The germline CDR1 and CDR2 sequences are MNHNS and SASEGT. This CDR3 is CASSGHDYTEAFF. CDR3 sequence (DNA): TGTGCCAGCAGTGGCCACGATTACACTGAAGCTTTCTTT.

This clonotype was seen a few times. The chain uses TRBV7-2 and TRBJ2-7; a weak D match, TRBD1 (6 bases). V was pared by 5 bases and J by 3 bases, with 14 bases between. Germline values: CDR1 SGHTA, CDR2 FQGNSA. The CDR3 covers 14 residues. The CDR3 reads CASSINRAFYEQYF. The CDR3 coding sequence is TGTGCCAGCAGCATCAACAGGGCCTTCTACGAGCAGTACTTC.

In regard to this clonotype: Without the conserved terminal phenylalanine or tryptophan, this CDR3 likely stems from a read error. It is unclear where the CDR3 begins or ends on the DNA, so no DNA is shown, and the CDR3 is as TCRdb lists it. CDR3 region: CASSRPGQRAKNIQYFGA. This chain connects TRBV6-9 to TRBJ2-6; the table assigns TRBD1, which was not confirmed against the DNA. Germline assignment: CDR1 MNHGY and CDR2 SVAAGI. Counting both end residues, the CDR3 totals 18 amino acids.

This clonotype ranks as medium-sized. The J gene is TRBJ1-2, the V gene TRBV7-3; 9 nucleotides agree with TRBD1. The germline V gene has CDR1 SGHTA and CDR2 FQGTGA. The CDR3 is 15 residues long. V dropped 4 bases and J dropped 6; count of bases not matched to a gene: 9. DNA for the CDR3: TGTGCCAGCAGCTCGACCGGGACAGGGTACAATGGCTACACCTTC. It yields the protein CASSSTGTGYNGYTF.

This chain uses TRBV7-2 with TRBJ1-5; unclear D gene. Deletions cut 5 bases from V and 11 bases from J, with 10 bases between. Per germline, CDR1 SGHTA and CDR2 FQGNSA. The CDR3 length is 11 residues. The CDR3 spells CASSQRQAQHF. The CDR3 nucleotides are TGTGCCAGCAGCCAAAGGCAGGCCCAGCATTTT. The full variable domain, its missing parts supplied by reference TRBV7-2 and TRBJ1-5, is GAGVSQSPSNKVTEKGKDVELRCDPISGHTALYWYRQSLGQGLEFLIYFQGNSAPDKSGLPSDRFSAERTGGSVSTLTIQRTQQEDSAVYLCASSQRQAQHFGDGTRLSIL.

Notes on this clonotype: This may be a read error, as it is one base from a much larger clone. The chain links TRBV5-5 to TRBJ2-1; D may be TRBD1 or TRBD2 (5 bases each). This CDR3 comprises 12 residues. The germline CDR1 and CDR2 sequences are SGHKS and YYEKEE (reference sequence). V gave up 1 base and J gave up 10 bases, with 9 bases separating them. CDR3 sequence: CASSLLGDEQFF. The CDR3, as DNA: TGTGCCAGCAGCTTGTTGGGGGACGAGCAGTTCTTC.

This clonotype was detected a few times. The chain uses TRBV7-3 and TRBJ2-1, with TRBD1 as a possible D gene (6 bases). The CDR3 extends over 12 amino acids. Germline lookup yields CDR1 SGHTA and CDR2 FQGTGA. With 3 bases removed from V and 7 bases from J, the gap between germline ends came to 7 bases. DNA for the CDR3: TGTGCCAGCAGCTTGACAGGTAATGAGCAGTTCTTC. Translation: CASSLTGNEQFF.

This clonotype was counted a single time. This sequence joins TRBV28 and TRBJ2-5; 7 bases fit TRBD2. The DNA end lines up better with TRBJ2-1; the J call may be wrong. The CDR3 contains 15 residues. Germline CDR1 is MDHEN and CDR2 is SYDVKM. CDR3 residues: CASSSSGGGYNEQFF. CDR3 nucleotides: TGTGCCAGCAGTTCTTCTGGGGGAGGGTACAATGAGCAGTTCTTC.

The chain uses TRBV7-4 and TRBJ1-2; D is ambiguous. The CDR3 runs to 14 residues. Germline CDR1 and CDR2: SGHVT and SQSDAQ. V lost 5 bases, J lost 8 bases, and 18 bases lay in between. The CDR3 nucleotides read TGTGCCAGCAGCCCCCAGGTTCGGGCAGGCGGCTACACCTTC. As protein: CASSPQVRAGGYTF. Full variable domain (remainder filled in from reference TRBV7-4 and TRBJ1-2): GAGVSQSPRYKVAKRGRDVALRCDSISGHVTLYWYRQTLGQGSEVLTYSQSDAQRDKSGRPSGRFSAERPERSVSTLKIQRTEQGDSAVYLCASSPQVRAGGYTFGSGTRLTVV.

This clonotype was counted ten times or more. The J gene is TRBJ1-2, the V gene TRBV10-3, with 11 nucleotides matching TRBD1. J was trimmed by 0 bases and V by 0 bases; bases with no gene match: 0. This CDR3 is built from 16 residues. Germline V lookup: CDR1 ENHRY, CDR2 SYGVKD. CDR3 sequence reads: CAISESGQGANYGYTF. CDR3 bases: TGTGCCATCAGTGAGTCGGGACAGGGGGCTAACTATGGCTACACCTTC.